The 5 T cell receptor beta chains reported below all come from one sample, sequenced in a study of T cell changes during pregnancy in multiple sclerosis. Repertoires were generated with immunoSEQ multiplex PCR, while TCRdb's copy carries only in-frame clones and drops some. The sample consists of approximately 80,000 clones, over 85% of them appearing once. The sample here was peripheral blood, taken in the second trimester of pregnancy. The origin of the receptors is a female donor in good health, enrolled as a control in a pregnancy study.

J is TRBJ2-3 and V is TRBV15, with 7 positions matching TRBD2. Germline CDR1 LNHNV, CDR2 YYDKDF (reference sequence). The CDR3 extends over 14 amino acids. Unmatched junction bases numbered 2, after V lost 1 base and J lost 4 bases. The CDR3 DNA is TGTGCCACCAGCAGAGGACTAGCCGCAGATACGCAGTATTTT. Its protein is CATSRGLAADTQYF.

The V and J genes are TRBV5-4 and TRBJ2-5, with 10 bases fitting TRBD1. Matching the DNA end better, TRBJ2-7 makes the J call doubtful. Germline values: CDR1 SGHNT, CDR2 YYREEE (reference sequence). This CDR3 comprises 14 residues. The CDR3 is CASSPGTGVNEQYF. DNA for the CDR3: TGTGCCAGCAGCCCCGGGACAGGGGTTAACGAGCAGTACTTC.

The J gene is TRBJ2-7, the V gene TRBV11-3; D is perhaps TRBD2 (6 bases). V was clipped by 2 bases and J by 2 bases, with 13 bases between them. This CDR3 comprises 15 residues. From germline, CDR1 is SGHNT and CDR2 YENEEA. Here the CDR3 DNA reads TGTGCCAGCAGCTTATCGGGGCCGGGAGCCTACGAGCAGTACTTC. It yields the protein CASSLSGPGAYEQYF. Variable domain in full (rest from reference TRBV11-3 and TRBJ2-7): EAGVVQSPRYKIIEKKQPVAFWCNPISGHNTLYWYLQNLGQGPELLIRYENEEAVDDSQLPKDRFSAERLKGVDSTLKIQPAELGDSAVYLCASSLSGPGAYEQYFGPGTRLTVT.

This chain joins TRBV19 and TRBJ1-3; 7 nucleotides line up with TRBD1. Germline V gives CDR1 LNHDA, CDR2 SQIVND (reference sequence). The CDR3 has 15 amino acids. The junction had 5 bases not matched to a gene; V was cut back by 3 bases and J by 3 bases. CDR3: CASSIGRGDGNTIYF. In DNA, the CDR3 is TGTGCCAGTAGTATCGGCAGGGGGGATGGAAACACCATATATTTT. Together with reference TRBV19 and TRBJ1-3, the CDR3 gives the full variable domain: DGGITQSPKYLFRKEGQNVTLSCEQNLNHDAMYWYRQDPGQGLRLIYYSQIVNDFQKGDIAEGYSVSREKKESFPLTVTSAQKNPTAFYLCASSIGRGDGNTIYFGEGSWLTVV.

The chain carries TRBV7-8 and TRBJ2-3, with D possibly TRBD2 on 5 matching bases. The ends were cut back, 2 bases at V and 0 bases at J, with 9 bases in the middle. Germline V gene data show CDR1 as SGHVS and CDR2 as FQNEAQ. The CDR3 has 15 residues. CDR3 residues: CASSLQRRSTDTQYF. CDR3 DNA sequence: TGTGCCAGCAGCTTACAACGGAGGAGCACAGATACGCAGTATTTT.